This T cell receptor (beta chain) stems from a study of T cell responses to AZD1222 COVID-19 vaccine. V was shortened by 4 bases and J by 0 bases, with 18 bases between the two germline ends. The germline CDR1 and CDR2 sequences are SGHRS and YFSETQ. This CDR3 is built from 17 residues. Sequencing used immunoSEQ multiplex PCR; TCRdb keeps in-frame clones, though not all of them. Seen here are around 100,000 clones, approximately 90% observed once, and the top ten hold 6.5%. This clone came up a few times. The material sequenced was peripheral blood, taken 28 days after the second AZD1222 dose. This TCR was recovered from an adult who received the AZD1222 COVID-19 vaccine. The gene calls are TRBV5-1 and TRBJ2-3; unclear D gene. The CDR3 DNA is TGCGCCAGCAGCCTCCGGGCCCTTGGGGTTAGCACAGATACGCAGTATTTT. Its translation is CASSLRALGVSTDTQYF.